This is a list of T cell receptor beta chains from one sample in a study of T cell responses to AZD1222 COVID-19 vaccine. Generated by immunoSEQ multiplex PCR, the TCRdb table keeps only in-frame clones and is missing some. There are about 94,000 clones in the sample; nearly 90% occur only once, and roughly 15% lies in the top ten. The sequenced sample was peripheral blood, obtained on day 0 of AZD1222 vaccination. The receptors were gathered from an adult in good health. The CDR3 runs from the conserved cysteine through the conserved F or W. The D gene is left open where the match is weak. Clone sizes are given selectively: once, few, many, or a class where the clone is expanded.

J gene | V gene | D gene | clone size | CDR3 length | CDR3 DNA | CDR3 protein
TRBJ1-3 | TRBV15 | TRBD1 | . | 16 | TGTGCCACCAGCAGACCCGGCGACAGGGGGACAAACACCATATATTTT | CATSRPGDRGTNTIYF
TRBJ2-1 | TRBV11-3 | TRBD2 | few | 16 | TGTGCCAGCAGCCCAAGACTAGCGGCCTCCTACAATGAGCAGTTCTTC | CASSPRLAASYNEQFF
TRBJ2-5 | TRBV5-1 | TRBD1 | . | 16 | TGCGCCAGCAGCTTGGGACAACAGGGGTTTCAAGAGACCCAGTACTTC | CASSLGQQGFQETQYF
TRBJ2-7 | TRBV20-1 | . | . | 11 | TGCAGTGCCGCTTTAGGGGACGAGCAGTACTTC | CSAALGDEQYF
TRBJ1-6 | TRBV30 | . | . | 14 | TGTGCCTACGTCATCGGACAGTATAATTCACCCCTCCACTTT | CAYVIGQYNSPLHF
TRBJ1-3 | TRBV7-2 | . | . | 14 | TGTGCCAGCCGCGTCGGGAGCTCTGGAAACACCATATATTTT | CASRVGSSGNTIYF
TRBJ2-1 | TRBV19 | TRBD2 | . | 21 | TGTGCCAGTAGCAATATAGTTGGGGGTCTGGCGGGGGGCCTAAAGTACAATGAGCAGTTCTTC | CASSNIVGGLAGGLKYNEQFF
TRBJ1-1 | TRBV7-9 | TRBD1 | . | 15 | TGTGCCAGCAGCCCCAAGGACAGGGTAGGCACTGAAGCTTTCTTT | CASSPKDRVGTEAFF
TRBJ1-2 | TRBV3-1/TRBV3-2 | TRBD1 | few | 17 | TGTGCCAGCAGCCAAGACGGGCGCCCGGACAGGGTCTATGGCTACACCTTC | CASSQDGRPDRVYGYTF
TRBJ2-5 | TRBV29-1 | TRBD2 | . | 13 | TGCAGCGTTGAAGCGGGGAGGGGAGAGACCCAGTACTTC | CSVEAGRGETQYF
TRBJ2-7 | TRBV3-1/TRBV3-2 | . | . | 15 | TGTGCCAGCAGCCAGATGCGGGGCGGGGGCCACGAGCAGTACTTC | CASSQMRGGGHEQYF
TRBJ1-3 | TRBV5-1 | TRBD1 | . | 17 | TGCGCCAGCAGCTTGGCCCCGACAGGGGAGATCCGAAACACCATATATTTT | CASSLAPTGEIRNTIYF
TRBJ1-3 | TRBV6-5 | TRBD1 | . | 15 | TGTGCCAGCAGTCGACAGGGTGCGACTGGAAACACCATATATTTT | CASSRQGATGNTIYF
TRBJ2-3 | TRBV5-1 | TRBD1 | . | 14 | TGCGCCAGCAGACGGGACAGGGGAACAGATACGCAGTATTTT | CASRRDRGTDTQYF
TRBJ1-5 | TRBV4-2 | . | . | 13 | TGTGCCAGCAGCCAAGACCGGGATTCGCCCCAGCATTTT | CASSQDRDSPQHF
TRBJ2-5 | TRBV7-8 | . | . | 14 | TGTGCCAGCAGCTTACCCTCAGGTGGGGAGACCCAGTACTTC | CASSLPSGGETQYF
TRBJ2-1 | TRBV28 | . | . | 12 | TGTGCCAGCCTGGAGAGGCCCAATGAGCAGTTCTTC | CASLERPNEQFF
TRBJ1-2 | TRBV5-1 | . | . | 16 | TGCGCCAGCAGCTCCAATACAGGAACAACCAACTATGGCTACACCTTC | CASSSNTGTTNYGYTF
TRBJ1-4 | TRBV5-3 | . | . | 13 | TGTGCCAGAAGCTTGCCCCATCGGAAAAAACTGTTTTTT | CARSLPHRKKLFF
TRBJ2-1 | TRBV10-3 | TRBD1 | . | 15 | TGTGCCATCAGTGAAGGACCGACAGGGACGAATGAGCAGTTCTTC | CAISEGPTGTNEQFF
TRBJ1-6 | TRBV6-5 | . | . | 16 | TGTGCCAGCAGTTACGCCGCGGGCTCCTATAATTCACCCCTCCACTTT | CASSYAAGSYNSPLHF
TRBJ2-3 | TRBV4-2 | TRBD2 | few | 17 | TGTGCCAGCAGCCAAGATATATTGGCGGGGGAAACAGATACGCAGTATTTT | CASSQDILAGETDTQYF
TRBJ1-1 | TRBV28 | TRBD1 | . | 16 | TGTGCCAGCAGTTCGACGTCCGGGACAGGCCTCTTTGAAGCTTTCTTT | CASSSTSGTGLFEAFF
TRBJ1-2 | TRBV6-4 | TRBD1 | . | 13 | TGTGCCAGCAGTGACTTGGCAGGGGGCGGCTACACCTTC | CASSDLAGGGYTF
TRBJ2-1 | TRBV6-6 | TRBD2 | few | 17 | TGTGCCAGCAGTCTCCAAGGACCGGGACTAACTCGGAATGAGCAGTTCTTC | CASSLQGPGLTRNEQFF
TRBJ2-7 | TRBV29-1 | . | . | 13 | TGCAGCGTTGAAGATCTTCGTGGCTACGAGCAGTACTTC | CSVEDLRGYEQYF
TRBJ2-2 | TRBV19 | . | . | 14 | TGTGCCAGTACCGCAGTGCCAGCGTCCGGGGAGCTGTTTTTT | CASTAVPASGELFF
TRBJ1-2 | TRBV3-1/TRBV3-2 | . | . | 12 | TGTGCCAGCAGCCAAGACAGCCATGGCTACACCTTC | CASSQDSHGYTF